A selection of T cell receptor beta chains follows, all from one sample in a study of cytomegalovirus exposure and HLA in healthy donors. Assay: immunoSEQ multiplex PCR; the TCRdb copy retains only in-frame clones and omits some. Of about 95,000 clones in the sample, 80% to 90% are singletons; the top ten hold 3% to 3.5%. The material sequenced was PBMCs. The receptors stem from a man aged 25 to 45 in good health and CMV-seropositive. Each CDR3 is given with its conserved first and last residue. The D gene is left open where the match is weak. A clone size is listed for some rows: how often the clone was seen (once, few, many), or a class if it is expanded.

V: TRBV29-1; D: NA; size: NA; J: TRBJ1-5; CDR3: CSVGGSNQPQHF; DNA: TGCAGCGTCGGAGGTTCCAATCAGCCCCAGCATTTT
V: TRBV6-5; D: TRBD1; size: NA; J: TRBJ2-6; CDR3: CASSSGWDRPANVLTF; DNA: TGTGCCAGCAGTTCAGGTTGGGACAGGCCGGCCAACGTCCTGACTTTC
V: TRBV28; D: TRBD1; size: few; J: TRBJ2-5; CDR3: CASSQQGVRLETQYF; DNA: TGTGCCAGCAGTCAACAGGGGGTTCGATTAGAGACCCAGTACTTC
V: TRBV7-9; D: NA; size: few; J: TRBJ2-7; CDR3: CASSPRDTYEQYF; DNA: TGTGCCAGCAGCCCCCGGGACACTTACGAGCAGTACTTC
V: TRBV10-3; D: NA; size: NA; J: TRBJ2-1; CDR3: CAISESGSVEEQFF; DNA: TGTGCCATCAGTGAGTCCGGGTCCGTAGAGGAGCAGTTCTTC
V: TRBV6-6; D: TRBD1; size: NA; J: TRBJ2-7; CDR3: CASSSGQGAREQYF; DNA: TGTGCCAGCAGTTCGGGACAGGGGGCAAGAGAGCAGTACTTC
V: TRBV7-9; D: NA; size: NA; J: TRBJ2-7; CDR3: CASSPRPGDHEQYF; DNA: TGTGCCAGCAGTCCGCGGCCCGGAGACCACGAGCAGTACTTC
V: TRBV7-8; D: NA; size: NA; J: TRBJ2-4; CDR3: CASRPTGGLNIQYF; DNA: TGTGCCAGCAGACCGACCGGGGGGCTAAACATTCAGTACTTC
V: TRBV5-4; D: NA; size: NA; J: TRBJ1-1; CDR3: CASSSRVNTEAFF; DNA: TGTGCCAGCAGCTCTCGGGTGAACACTGAAGCTTTCTTT
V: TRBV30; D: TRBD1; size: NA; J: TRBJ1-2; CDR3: CAWRGGQGAGYTF; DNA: TGTGCCTGGAGAGGGGGACAGGGGGCTGGCTACACCTTC
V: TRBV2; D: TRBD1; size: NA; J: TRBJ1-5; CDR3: CASSESGGKINQPQHF; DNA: TGTGCCAGCAGTGAGTCAGGGGGCAAAATAAATCAGCCCCAGCATTTT
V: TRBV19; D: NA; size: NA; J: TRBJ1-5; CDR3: CASSSDKRRDQPQHF; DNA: TGTGCCAGTAGTTCGGACAAGCGTCGGGATCAGCCCCAGCATTTT
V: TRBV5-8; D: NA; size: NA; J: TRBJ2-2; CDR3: CASSLGYGTGELFF; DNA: TGTGCCAGCAGCTTGGGTTACGGGACCGGGGAGCTGTTTTTT
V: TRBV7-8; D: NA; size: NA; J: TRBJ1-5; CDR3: CASSLTDSSNQPQHF; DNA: TGTGCCAGCAGCTTGACGGACTCTAGCAATCAGCCCCAGCATTTT
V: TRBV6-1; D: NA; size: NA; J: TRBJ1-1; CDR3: CASSVSLRVGGTEAFF; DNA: TGTGCCAGCAGTGTTTCGCTCCGGGTGGGGGGGACTGAAGCTTTCTTT
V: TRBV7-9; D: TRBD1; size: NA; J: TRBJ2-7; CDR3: CASSTDRGQNEQYF; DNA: TGTGCCAGCAGCACTGACAGGGGACAGAATGAGCAGTACTTC
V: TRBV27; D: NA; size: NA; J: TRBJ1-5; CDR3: CASSPDGINQPQHF; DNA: TGTGCCAGCAGTCCGGACGGGATCAATCAGCCCCAGCATTTT
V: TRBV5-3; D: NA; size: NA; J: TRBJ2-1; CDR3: CARSFRGNEQFF; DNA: TGTGCCAGAAGCTTTCGGGGCAATGAGCAGTTCTTC
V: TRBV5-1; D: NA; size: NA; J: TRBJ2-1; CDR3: CASSLGSSNEQFF; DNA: TGCGCCAGCAGCTTGGGGAGCTCCAATGAGCAGTTCTTC
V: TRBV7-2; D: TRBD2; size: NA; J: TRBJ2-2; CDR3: CASSSGTSGAYTGELFF; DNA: TGTGCCAGCAGCTCCGGGACTAGCGGGGCTTACACCGGGGAGCTGTTTTTT
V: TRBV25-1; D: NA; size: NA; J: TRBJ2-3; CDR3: CASSAGGSTDTQYF; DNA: TGTGCCAGCAGTGCGGGCGGGAGCACAGATACGCAGTATTTT
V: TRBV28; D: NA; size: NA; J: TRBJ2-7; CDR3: CASSSGLPREQYF; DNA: TGTGCCAGCAGTTCCGGACTACCCAGAGAGCAGTACTTC
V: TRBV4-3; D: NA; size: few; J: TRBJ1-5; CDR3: CASSQDFRVGNQPQHF; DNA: TGCGCCAGCAGCCAAGATTTCAGGGTGGGCAATCAGCCCCAGCATTTT
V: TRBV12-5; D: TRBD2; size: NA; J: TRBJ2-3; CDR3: CASGTGTSGRVGDTQYF; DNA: TGTGCTAGTGGCACCGGGACTAGCGGGAGGGTTGGAGATACGCAGTATTTT
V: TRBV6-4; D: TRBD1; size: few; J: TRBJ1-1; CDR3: CASKIQGAVTEAFF; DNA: TGTGCCAGCAAAATCCAGGGGGCGGTTACTGAAGCTTTCTTT
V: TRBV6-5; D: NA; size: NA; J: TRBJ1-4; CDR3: CASSYATGYDEKLFF; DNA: TGTGCCAGCAGTTACGCCACAGGGTATGATGAAAAACTGTTTTTT
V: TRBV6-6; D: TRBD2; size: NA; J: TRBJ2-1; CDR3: CASSALAGGGNEQFF; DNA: TGTGCCAGCAGTGCCCTAGCGGGAGGGGGGAATGAGCAGTTCTTC
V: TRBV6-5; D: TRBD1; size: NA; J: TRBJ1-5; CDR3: CASSYSGTGGQPQHF; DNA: TGTGCCAGCAGTTACTCCGGGACAGGGGGCCAGCCCCAGCATTTT
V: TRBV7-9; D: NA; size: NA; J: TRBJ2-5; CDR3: CASSGQGSFRQETQYF; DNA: TGTGCCAGCAGCGGCCAGGGGTCTTTTCGCCAAGAGACCCAGTACTTC
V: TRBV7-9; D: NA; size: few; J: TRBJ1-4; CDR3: CASSPLRGTDNEKLFF; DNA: TGTGCCAGCAGTCCCCTAAGGGGTACCGATAATGAAAAACTGTTTTTT
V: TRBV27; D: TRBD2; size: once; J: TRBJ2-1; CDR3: CASSPRSGRSGEQFF; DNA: TGTGCCAGCAGTCCCAGGAGCGGGAGGTCGGGTGAGCAGTTCTTC
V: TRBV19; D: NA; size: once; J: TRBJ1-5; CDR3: CASSSHEGLGNQPQHF; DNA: TGTGCCAGTAGTTCTCACGAGGGATTAGGCAATCAGCCCCAGCATTTT
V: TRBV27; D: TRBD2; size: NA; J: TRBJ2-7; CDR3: CASSATTGTSGEADEQYF; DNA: TGTGCCAGCAGCGCCACCACCGGGACTAGCGGGGAGGCGGACGAGCAGTACTTC
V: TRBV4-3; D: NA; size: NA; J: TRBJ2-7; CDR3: CASSQVEGYVQYF; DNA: TGCGCCAGCAGCCAAGTGGAGGGTTATGTGCAGTACTTC
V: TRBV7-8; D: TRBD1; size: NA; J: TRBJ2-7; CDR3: CASSEGQGAPYEQYF; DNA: TGTGCCAGCAGCGAGGGACAGGGAGCCCCCTACGAGCAGTACTTC
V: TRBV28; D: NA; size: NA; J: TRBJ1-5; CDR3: CASSGRLGSNQPQHF; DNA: TGTGCCAGCAGCGGGAGGTTAGGGAGCAATCAGCCCCAGCATTTT
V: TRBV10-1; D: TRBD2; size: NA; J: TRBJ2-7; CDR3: CASSETSGRGEQYF; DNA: TGCGCCAGCAGTGAGACTAGCGGGAGGGGCGAGCAGTACTTC
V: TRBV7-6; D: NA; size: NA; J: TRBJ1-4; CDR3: CASSLGQQNEKLFF; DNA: TGTGCCAGCAGCTTAGGACAGCAGAATGAAAAACTGTTTTTT
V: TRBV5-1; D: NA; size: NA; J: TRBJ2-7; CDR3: CASSPGDFSYEQYF; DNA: TGCGCCAGCAGCCCGGGGGACTTCTCCTACGAGCAGTACTTC
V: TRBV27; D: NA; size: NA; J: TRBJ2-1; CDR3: CASSLFLGGPNEQFF; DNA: TGTGCCAGCAGTTTATTTCTGGGAGGACCGAATGAGCAGTTCTTC
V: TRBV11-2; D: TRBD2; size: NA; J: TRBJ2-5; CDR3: CASSARLAGTWYQETQYF; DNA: TGTGCCAGCAGCGCCCGACTAGCGGGGACTTGGTACCAAGAGACCCAGTACTTC
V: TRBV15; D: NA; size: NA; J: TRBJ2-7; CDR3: CATSPTGFSPVLERMYEQYF; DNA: TGTGCCACCAGCCCTACGGGTTTTTCCCCAGTTTTGGAAAGGATGTACGAGCAGTACTTC
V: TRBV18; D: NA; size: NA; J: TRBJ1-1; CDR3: CASSPPGTMNTEAFF; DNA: TGTGCCAGCTCACCACCGGGGACAATGAACACTGAAGCTTTCTTT
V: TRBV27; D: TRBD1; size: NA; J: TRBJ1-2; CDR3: CASSGTVLNYGYTF; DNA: TGTGCCAGCAGTGGGACAGTTTTGAACTATGGCTACACCTTC
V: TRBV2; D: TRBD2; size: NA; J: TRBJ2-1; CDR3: CASIPDLAGVEQFF; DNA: TGTGCCAGCATCCCAGACCTAGCGGGAGTAGAGCAGTTCTTC
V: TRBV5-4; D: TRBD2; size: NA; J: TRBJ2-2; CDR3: CASSFGSSGLKVTGELFF; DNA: TGTGCCAGCAGCTTCGGATCTAGCGGCCTGAAGGTGACCGGGGAGCTGTTTTTT
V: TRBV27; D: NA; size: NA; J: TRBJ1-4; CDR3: CASSLVGQGGEKLFF; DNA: TGTGCCAGCAGTTTAGTGGGGCAGGGTGGTGAAAAACTGTTTTTT